This passage covers 16 T cell receptor beta chains from one sample sequenced in a study of immune evolution from preneoplasia to lung adenocarcinoma. Sequencing used immunoSEQ multiplex PCR; TCRdb keeps in-frame clones, though not all of them. The sample yields fewer than 50,000 clones, less than 85% seen once. Sequencing was performed on FFPE invasive lung adenocarcinoma tissue. The receptors stem from a person aged 55-75 years with lung adenocarcinoma.

The rearrangement uses TRBV7-8 and TRBJ1-5, with 9 positions matching TRBD1. This CDR3 has 16 residues. V was clipped by 1 base and J by 7 bases; unmatched bases: 8. Per germline, CDR1 SGHVS and CDR2 FQNEAQ. CDR3 nucleotides: TGTGCCAGCAGCTTAGTAGGGGGACAGGGTCGCCAGCCCCAGCATTTT. This codes for CASSLVGGQGRQPQHF.

This rearrangement joins TRBV18 to TRBJ1-5; 10 nucleotides agree with TRBD1. CDR3 length: 14 amino acids. V gave up 4 bases and J gave up 7 bases; unmatched junction bases: 4. CDR1 and CDR2 from the germline V gene are KGHSH and LQKENI. The CDR3 protein is CASSLRTGGQPQHF. The CDR3 region has the DNA TGTGCCAGCTCACTACGGACAGGGGGACAGCCCCAGCATTTT.

V usage is TRBV18 and J usage is TRBJ2-1; 10 nucleotides match TRBD2. The V gene's germline CDR1 is KGHSH and CDR2 LQKENI. The CDR3 has 17 residues. The trim removed 3 bases at V and 3 bases at J, leaving 8 bases unmatched. The CDR3 is CASSPPASGRFYNEQFF. CDR3 nucleotides: TGTGCCAGCTCACCCCCGGCTAGCGGGAGATTCTACAATGAGCAGTTCTTC.

The chain links TRBV28 to TRBJ2-3; 10 bases map to TRBD2. The germline gives CDR1 MDHEN, CDR2 SYDVKM. The CDR3 sequence is 17 residues long. After removal of 6 bases from V and 5 bases from J, the junction contained 14 bases not matched to a gene. CDR3 in DNA: TGTGCCAGCAGCCTTCCGGGACTAGCGAATTTAAGAGATACGCAGTATTTT. Translation gives CASSLPGLANLRDTQYF.

The chain couples TRBV30 to TRBJ1-5; D gene ambiguous. CDR1 and CDR2 (germline): GTSNPN, SVGIG (reference sequence). CDR3 length: 13 residues. The V end was cut by 2 bases, the J end by 4 bases, with 9 bases between. The CDR3: CAWSLPGNQPQHF. In DNA, the CDR3 is TGTGCCTGGAGTCTACCGGGAAATCAGCCCCAGCATTTT.

This clone was seen only a few times. The rearrangement uses TRBV21-1 and TRBJ1-2. TRBV21-1 is a recognized pseudogene. The CDR3 loop spans 11 amino acids. Here the CDR3 reads CASSPLRGANF. The CDR3 region has the DNA TGTGCCAGCAGCCCCCTCCGGGGAGCTAACTTC.

V usage is TRBV7-2 and J usage is TRBJ2-5, with TRBD2 matching 9 bases. Germline CDR1 and CDR2: SGHTA and FQGNSA. This CDR3 is built from 15 residues. The V segment lost 5 bases and the J segment 5 bases; nucleotides outside the gene matches: 9. The CDR3 here is CASSPTAGGWETQYF. The CDR3 nucleotides read TGTGCCAGCAGCCCAACGGCGGGAGGGTGGGAGACCCAGTACTTC.

The J gene is TRBJ2-7, the V gene TRBV27; the D call may be TRBD1 or TRBD2 (7 bases each). V was shortened by 2 bases and J by 3 bases, with 17 bases between the two germline ends. Germline loops: CDR1 MNHEY, CDR2 SMNVEV (reference sequence). There are 16 residues in the CDR3. The CDR3 sequence is CASSLVGGGQNYEQYF. DNA of the CDR3: TGTGCCAGCAGTTTAGTTGGGGGGGGACAGAACTACGAGCAGTACTTC.

This clone was recorded once. The chain couples TRBV7-2 to TRBJ2-2, with TRBD1 matching over 8 bases. CDR1 and CDR2 (germline): SGHTA, FQGNSA. Unmatched junction bases numbered 4, after V lost 7 bases and J lost 3 bases. This CDR3 has 14 residues. CDR3 nucleotide sequence: TGTGCCAGCACCTTGACAGGGGACACCGGGGAGCTGTTTTTT. This gives the protein CASTLTGDTGELFF.

The chain combines TRBV7-8 with TRBJ2-7, with D perhaps assigned TRBD1 or TRBD2 (5 bases each). Germline V CDR1 and CDR2: SGHVS, FQNEAQ. V shed 2 bases and J shed 0 bases, with 14 bases lying between them. There are 16 residues in the CDR3. CDR3 in DNA: TGTGCCAGCAGCTTAAGTGTGGGGACGGCCTCCTACGAGCAGTACTTC. Translated: CASSLSVGTASYEQYF.

J is TRBJ1-3 and V is TRBV15, with D possibly matching TRBD1 (5 bases). The CDR3 extends over 15 amino acids. V was shortened by 0 bases and J by 6 bases, with 12 bases between the two germline ends. Per the germline V gene, CDR1 is LNHNV and CDR2 is YYDKDF (reference sequence). CDR3 coding DNA: TGTGCCACCAGCAGAGATTATTCAGGGACAAACACCATATATTTT. It yields the protein CATSRDYSGTNTIYF.

V is TRBV29-1 and J is TRBJ2-1; 7 bases map to TRBD2. With V trimmed by 4 bases and J by 8 bases, 8 bases remained unmatched. Germline CDR1 and CDR2: SQVTM and ANQGSEA. The CDR3 totals 13 residues. CDR3 protein: CSVARGGGDEQFF. CDR3 nucleotides: TGCAGCGTTGCACGGGGTGGGGGGGATGAGCAGTTCTTC.

This rearrangement joins TRBV10-3 to TRBJ2-1; maybe TRBD2 (6 bases). The CDR3 extends over 22 amino acids. With 7 bases removed from V and 8 bases from J, the gap between germline ends came to 42 bases. CDR1 and CDR2 from the germline V gene are ENHRY and SYGVKD. CDR3 sequence (DNA): TGTGCCATCAAAGGGGACGGGAGTCCGCCACCGAGTCCGCGTCAGTCGGAACATGAGCAGTTCTTC. Its translation: CAIKGDGSPPPSPRQSEHEQFF.

V and J are TRBV6-5 and TRBJ2-2, with D unresolved. V lost 0 bases and J lost 7, with 15 bases in between. This CDR3 has 16 amino acids. Germline loops: CDR1 MNHEY, CDR2 SVGAGI. This chain's CDR3 is CASSYSPPGSGGELFF. The CDR3 nucleotides read TGTGCCAGCAGTTACTCACCACCCGGTTCGGGCGGGGAGCTGTTTTTT.

This clone came up once. The chain recombines TRBV27 with TRBJ2-3; D is tentatively TRBD1 or TRBD2 (5 bases each). The CDR3 extends over 15 amino acids. The ends were cut back, 2 bases at V and 7 bases at J, with 16 bases in the middle. The germline CDR1 and CDR2 sequences are MNHEY and SMNVEV (reference sequence). The CDR3: CASSLRQRGAYTQYF. DNA for the CDR3: TGTGCCAGCAGTTTAAGGCAGAGAGGGGCTTATACGCAGTATTTT.

The table lists this clone with a few counts. This rearrangement joins TRBV6-5 to TRBJ2-7; 14 bases agree with TRBD2. The V segment lost 7 bases and the J segment 5 bases; nucleotides outside the gene matches: 10. CDR3 length: 16 amino acids. CDR1 is MNHEY, CDR2 SVGAGI, per germline. CDR3 loop: CASINSGLAGVHEQYF. CDR3 sequence (DNA): TGTGCCAGCATTAACTCGGGACTAGCGGGAGTGCACGAGCAGTACTTC.